Each of the 2 T cell receptor beta chains below was sequenced from the same sample in a study of response to subunit inactivated influenza vaccine. TCRdb re-called the RT-PCR reads through MiXCR, storing one row per CDR3 protein. The table records approximately 680,000 distinct CDR3 sequences, 15% to 17% of them present only once. Source: PBMCs from blood, taken less than 13 days after vaccination. Receptors were obtained from a man between 45 and 60 years old who received an inactivated influenza vaccine.

This clonotype was counted many times. V gene TRBV3-1 combines with J gene TRBJ2-7, with D perhaps being TRBD1 or TRBD2 (5 bases each). The CDR3 extends over 13 amino acids. V dropped 4 bases and J dropped 4 bases, with 11 bases sitting between them. From germline, CDR1 is LGHDT and CDR2 YNNKEL (reference sequence). The CDR3 reads CASSPHGAYEQYF. The CDR3 DNA follows: TGTGCCAGCAGCCCCCACGGGGCATACGAGCAGTACTTC.

This clonotype was seen more than once but under ten times. This chain connects TRBV20-1 to TRBJ2-7; D is unclear. The V end lost 6 bases, the J end lost 3 bases, and 12 bases lay between the germline ends. Looked up from germline, CDR1 is DFQATT and CDR2 is SNEGSKA (reference sequence). This CDR3 has 12 residues. The CDR3 sequence is CSAFIGIYEQYF. DNA for the CDR3: TGCAGTGCCTTCATAGGGATCTACGAGCAGTACTTC.